The 10 T cell receptor beta chains given below trace back to one sample, sequenced in a study of regulatory T cells in long-lasting Graves disease. The time point: newly diagnosed GD, antithyroid drugs for less than 3 months. RNA extracted from PBMCs served as the sequencing template. Assembly of TCR beta libraries relied on iRepertoire HTBI primers together with Arm-PCR of CDR3 regions. One entry per CDR3 protein, called by TCRdb with MiXCR from the multiplex PCR reads. The sample carries a few hundred thousand distinct CDR3 sequences, 14% recorded once. In addition, the sample was reused for a study of T cells in Graves' hyperthyroidism and ophthalmopathy.

Sequencing used peripheral blood mononuclear cells (PBMCs), obtained at new diagnosis, from a patient treated with antithyroid drugs. These receptors came from a woman in her fifties or sixties with Graves disease.

The V call is TRBV4-1, the J call TRBJ2-4, with D uncertain. Deletions cut 4 bases from V and 1 base from J, with 11 bases between. There are 15 residues in the CDR3. Germline values: CDR1 MGHRA, CDR2 YSYEKL. CDR3 sequence (DNA): TGCGCCAGCAGCCCAGTCCCTATGGCCAAAAACATTCAGTACTTC. It translates to CASSPVPMAKNIQYF.

This clonotype was detected many times. The genes are TRBV6-5 and TRBJ2-7, with D maybe TRBD2 (5 bases). V was trimmed by 2 bases and J by 0 bases, leaving 11 bases between them. CDR1 is MNHEY, CDR2 SVGAGI, per germline. CDR3 length: 15 residues. CDR3 protein: CASSYDPGGSYEQYF. In DNA, the CDR3 is TGTGCCAGCAGTTACGACCCAGGAGGCTCCTACGAGCAGTACTTC.

There are many counts of this clonotype. This CDR3 is missing its conserved last phenylalanine or tryptophan, likely due to a read error. The limits of the CDR3 on the DNA are not certain, so only TCRdb's listed CDR3 is given. The chain links TRBV24-1 to TRBJ2-1; the listed D gene, TRBD2, was not tested against the DNA. The CDR3 adds up to 13 amino acids, both ends counted. Germline V lookup: CDR1 KGHDR, CDR2 SFDVKD. The CDR3 reads CATSDYGTQREVA.

This clonotype was recorded many times. CDR3 loop: CASSDRQGTNQPQHF. The CDR3 DNA is TGTGCCAGCAGTGATCGACAGGGTACAAATCAGCCCCAGCATTTT. The V gene is TRBV2, the J gene TRBJ1-5; TRBD1 agrees at 7 bases. CDR1 is SNHLY and CDR2 is FYNNEI in the germline V gene. Germline trimming cut 3 bases from V and 4 bases from J; bases unmatched to any gene: 6. This CDR3 is built from 15 residues.

This clonotype was seen ten or more times. This sequence joins TRBV6-1 and TRBJ2-7, with no clear D. The CDR3 spans 11 residues. Trimming removed 7 bases from V and 6 bases from J, with 10 bases in between. Germline CDR1 MNHNS, CDR2 SASEGT. Here the CDR3 DNA reads TGTGCCAGCACAACGGTCGGCGAGCAGTACTTC. Encoded protein: CASTTVGEQYF.

V and J are TRBV25-1 and TRBJ2-7, with D possibly TRBD1 on 6 matching bases. CDR3 length: 13 residues. V lost 7 bases and J lost 9, with 19 bases in between. Germline CDR1 and CDR2: MGHDK and SYGVNS. CDR3 loop: CASTGLTGTRQYF. The CDR3 DNA reads TGTGCCAGCACCGGCTTGACAGGAACCCGGCAGTACTTC.

The table lists this clonotype with many counts. An end of the junction differs from the germline gene, which may be a read error. The V and J genes are TRBV18 and TRBJ2-5; D gene ambiguous. The germline gives CDR1 KGHSH, CDR2 LQKENI. The CDR3 is made up of 13 amino acids. CDR3: CASSPPRRETQYF. The CDR3 DNA reads as TGTGCCAGCTCGCCACCCCGACGGGAGACCCAGTACTTC.

The gene calls are TRBV5-1 and TRBJ2-2, with 9 bases matching TRBD2. Germline CDR1 SGHRS, CDR2 YFSETQ. This CDR3 is 18 amino acids long. Unmatched junction bases numbered 13, after V lost 4 bases and J lost 3 bases. CDR3 in DNA: TGCGCCAGCAGCCTGACGGCTAGCGGGAAGGGTGACACCGGGGAGCTGTTTTTT. Encoded protein: CASSLTASGKGDTGELFF.

V and J are TRBV30 and TRBJ2-2, with D uncertain. The germline gives CDR1 GTSNPN, CDR2 SVGIG (reference sequence). V was trimmed by 3 bases and J by 0 bases, leaving 8 bases between them. The CDR3 length is 14 residues. The CDR3 is CAWSFVTNTGELFF. Written as DNA, the CDR3 is TGTGCCTGGAGCTTTGTCACGAACACCGGGGAGCTGTTTTTT.

The gene calls are TRBV9 and TRBJ1-2; weak D call: TRBD1 (6 bases). The CDR3 is made up of 16 amino acids. Trimming removed 0 bases at V and 2 bases at J, with 14 bases between. CDR1 and CDR2 from the germline V gene are SGDLS and YYNGEE. This chain's CDR3 is CASSVGHRVFNYGYTF. CDR3 DNA: TGTGCCAGCAGCGTAGGACACAGGGTTTTCAACTATGGCTACACCTTC.